This TCR beta chain is drawn from a study of T-cell reconstitution after alpha-beta-depleted transplantation in children. The study, taken as a whole, reports: The high TCRbeta diversity at day 60 in some patients came from surviving recipient T cells and thymic progenitors. The study reportedly traced alpha-beta T cells about two months after transplant to several hundred expanded graft clones. T-cell counts and diversity were attributed mostly to newly produced T cells one year after transplant.

Comment on this clonotype: What it binds is not known. A read error may explain this, as a much larger clone is one base away.

A TCRbeta library incorporating unique molecular identifiers was prepared. TCRdb independently ran MiXCR on the PCR reads; one entry per CDR3 protein. The sample holds hundreds of thousands of distinct CDR3 sequences, around 16% seen once. The CDR3 is 14 residues long. The germline CDR1 and CDR2 sequences are LNHNV and YYDKDF (reference sequence). The V segment lost 1 base and the J segment 1 base; nucleotides outside the gene matches: 1. This receptor was taken from a boy in the first two years of life who had a stem cell transplant for Wiskott-Aldrich syndrome, so the T cells may come from the graft donor. The input for sequencing was PBMCs, mostly from graft donor cells, taken 360 days after TCRalphabeta/CD19-depleted stem cell transplant. The J gene is TRBJ2-7, the V gene TRBV15, with 7 bases matching TRBD1. This chain's CDR3 is CATSRGDSSYEQYF. The CDR3 DNA reads as TGTGCCACCAGCAGAGGGGACAGTTCCTACGAGCAGTACTTC. Full variable domain (outside the CDR3, taken from reference TRBV15 and TRBJ2-7): DAMVIQNPRYQVTQFGKPVTLSCSQTLNHNVMYWYQQKSSQAPKLLFHYYDKDFNNEADTPDNFQSRRPNTSFCFLDIRSPGLGDTAMYLCATSRGDSSYEQYFGPGTRLTVT.